The 20 T cell receptor beta chains below were found in one sample sequenced in a study of blood T cell repertoires in COVID-19. Clones were sequenced by immunoSEQ multiplex PCR, and TCRdb holds only the in-frame ones, with some missing. The sample shows about 110,000 clones, over 55% of them seen only once. Material for sequencing was peripheral blood. The receptors derive from a human donor with acute or convalescent COVID-19. The donor label of this sample is uncertain.

This clone was observed many times. The rearrangement joins TRBV14 to TRBJ2-3, with D possibly matching TRBD2 (5 bases). The CDR3 contains 16 residues. Germline V gene lookup returns CDR1 SGHDN and CDR2 FVKESK. V was clipped by 1 base and J by 2 bases, with 13 bases between them. The CDR3 here is CASSQASLENTDTQYF. CDR3 in DNA: TGTGCCAGCAGCCAAGCTAGCCTTGAGAACACAGATACGCAGTATTTT.

The sample holds a few counts of this clone. The chain joins TRBV2 to TRBJ2-4, with a tentative D call TRBD2 (7 bases). Trimming took 5 bases from V and 3 from J, leaving 26 bases between them. Germline V CDR1 and CDR2: SNHLY, FYNNEI. There are 19 residues in the CDR3. This CDR3 reads CASSYDWGGAYSGKNIQYF. CDR3 DNA sequence: TGTGCCAGCAGTTATGACTGGGGGGGGGCCTATTCGGGCAAAAACATTCAGTACTTC.

This clone was seen a handful of times. The chain employs TRBV7-2 and TRBJ2-1; 12 bases fit TRBD2. This CDR3 comprises 14 residues. The junction had 5 bases not matched to a gene; V was cut back by 1 base and J by 13 bases. Germline CDR1 is SGHTA and CDR2 is FQGNSA. CDR3 residues: CASSLVLAGGYQFF. For the CDR3, the DNA is TGTGCCAGCAGCTTAGTCCTAGCGGGGGGGTATCAGTTCTTC.

The rearrangement uses TRBV2 and TRBJ1-5; D may be TRBD1 (5 bases). The CDR3 is 16 amino acids. The germline V gene encodes CDR1 SNHLY and CDR2 FYNNEI. Trimming stripped 4 bases from V and 1 base from J, with 14 bases between. In DNA, the CDR3 is TGTGCCAGCAGTGTTGGGGTAGGGGTGAGCAATCAGCCCCAGCATTTT. Translating gives CASSVGVGVSNQPQHF.

This clone has just a few counts. The CDR3 is CASSSGQADSPLHF. DNA of the CDR3: TGTGCCAGCAGCTCCGGACAGGCGGATTCACCCCTCCACTTT. The V call is TRBV11-2, the J call TRBJ1-6, with TRBD1 matching 7 bases. The CDR3 covers 14 residues. Germline-derived CDR1 and CDR2 are SGHAT and FQNNGV. The junction had 5 bases not matched to a gene; V was cut back by 4 bases and J by 8 bases.

The chain has TRBV7-9 and TRBJ2-3, with 9 nucleotides matching TRBD1. Trimming at V came to 5 bases and at J to 2 bases, leaving 14 bases not matched to a gene. Germline CDR1 is SEHNR and CDR2 is FQNEAQ (reference sequence). The CDR3 has 18 amino acids. The CDR3 nucleotides read TGTGCCAGCAGCCCATCGCGTTTTTGGACAGGGGACACAGATACGCAGTATTTT. Translating gives CASSPSRFWTGDTDTQYF.

This chain connects TRBV27 to TRBJ2-3, with TRBD2 as a possible D gene (6 bases). V lost 6 bases, J lost 2 bases, and 15 bases lay in between. The CDR3 extends over 15 amino acids. CDR1 is MNHEY, CDR2 SMNVEV, per germline (reference sequence). The CDR3 DNA follows: TGTGCCAGCAGCCTAACTAGCCTCCCCACAGATACGCAGTATTTT. Amino acid sequence: CASSLTSLPTDTQYF.

The genes are TRBV15 and TRBJ2-1, with 8 bases aligning to TRBD2. Germline values: CDR1 LNHNV, CDR2 YYDKDF (reference sequence). J lost 0 bases, V lost 4 bases, and 2 bases had no gene match. The length of the CDR3 is 15 residues. DNA for the CDR3: TGTGCCACCAGCACTAGCGGGTACTCCTACAATGAGCAGTTCTTC. Its translation is CATSTSGYSYNEQFF. The full variable domain, rest sourced from reference TRBV15 and TRBJ2-1, is DAMVIQNPRYQVTQFGKPVTLSCSQTLNHNVMYWYQQKSSQAPKLLFHYYDKDFNNEADTPDNFQSRRPNTSFCFLDIRSPGLGDTAMYLCATSTSGYSYNEQFFGPGTRLTVL.

This chain joins TRBV24-1 and TRBJ1-6; no definite D call. The CDR3 consists of 18 residues. CDR1 and CDR2 from the germline V gene are KGHDR and SFDVKD. The ends were cut back, 7 bases at V and 1 base at J, with 19 bases in the middle. DNA for the CDR3: TGTGCCACCAGGAGGCCCCCTCCGGTTGGGTCCTATAATTCACCCCTCCACTTT. It specifies CATRRPPPVGSYNSPLHF.

Only a few counts were recorded for this clone. This chain links TRBV5-1 with TRBJ2-3; 9 nucleotides line up with TRBD1. Trimming removed 4 bases from V and 6 bases from J; junction bases left unmatched: 15. Per the germline V gene, CDR1 is SGHRS and CDR2 is YFSETQ. This CDR3 is 17 amino acids long. CDR3 in amino acids: CASSPEVGTGSFDTQYF. As DNA, the CDR3 is TGCGCCAGCAGCCCCGAAGTGGGGACAGGGTCATTTGATACGCAGTATTTT.

This chain links TRBV11-2 with TRBJ2-2; D unresolved. CDR1 is SGHAT, CDR2 FQNNGV, per germline. The length of the CDR3 is 16 residues. V lost 2 bases and J lost 0, with 10 bases in between. The CDR3: CASSLRLTSNTGELFF. The CDR3 coding sequence is TGTGCCAGCAGCTTAAGACTGACCTCGAACACCGGGGAGCTGTTTTTT.

The J gene is TRBJ1-1, the V gene TRBV5-1; 8 bases fit TRBD1. V was clipped by 4 bases and J by 4 bases; unmatched bases: 6. This CDR3 region has 14 residues. From germline, CDR1 is SGHRS and CDR2 YFSETQ. The CDR3 protein is CASSPGQAVTEAFF. CDR3 DNA: TGCGCCAGCAGCCCGGGACAGGCCGTCACTGAAGCTTTCTTT.

The rearrangement uses TRBV11-2 and TRBJ1-1, with D possibly being TRBD1 (6 bases). Germline loops: CDR1 SGHAT, CDR2 FQNNGV. This CDR3 comprises 14 residues. Trimming shortened V by 1 base and J by 4 bases, and 10 bases separated the two germline ends. CDR3 protein: CASSLGGQSTEAFF. Written as DNA, the CDR3 is TGTGCCAGCAGCTTAGGTGGACAGTCCACTGAAGCTTTCTTT. Drawing the rest from reference TRBV11-2 and TRBJ1-1, the complete variable domain is EAGVAQSPRYKIIEKRQSVAFWCNPISGHATLYWYQQILGQGPKLLIQFQNNGVVDDSQLPKDRFSAERLKGVDSTLKIQPAKLEDSAVYLCASSLGGQSTEAFFGQGTRLTVV.

This clone was observed at least ten times. The rearrangement uses TRBV10-3 and TRBJ1-4, with 8 positions matching TRBD1. Germline V gene lookup returns CDR1 ENHRY and CDR2 SYGVKD. The CDR3 extends over 14 amino acids. V trimming: 2 bases; J trimming: 6 bases; junction bases outside the gene matches: 2. This CDR3 is CAISEGQGYEKLFF. The DNA of the CDR3 is TGTGCCATCAGTGAGGGACAGGGCTATGAAAAACTGTTTTTT.

This chain joins TRBV5-1 and TRBJ2-1; TRBD1 is a possible D gene (6 bases). Germline loops: CDR1 SGHRS, CDR2 YFSETQ. V was cut by 3 bases and J by 4 bases, with 17 bases left in between. The CDR3 contains 16 residues. The CDR3 DNA is TGCGCCAGCAGCTCTTTCGTGGGGGCCCGTTACAATGAGCAGTTCTTC. It translates to CASSSFVGARYNEQFF.

This clone has more than one count but fewer than ten. The chain joins TRBV24-1 to TRBJ2-1; 8 bases are shared with TRBD1. There are 15 residues in the CDR3. CDR1 and CDR2 from the germline V gene are KGHDR and SFDVKD. With 3 bases clipped from V and 6 bases from J, the junction kept 6 bases outside the gene matches. CDR3 sequence (DNA): TGTGCCACCAGTGATAGGACAGGGACTTTCAATGAGCAGTTCTTC. It specifies CATSDRTGTFNEQFF.

This chain's CDR3 is CASSLHGQGYNEQFF. CDR3 nucleotide sequence: TGTGCCAGCAGCCTCCACGGACAGGGTTACAATGAGCAGTTCTTC. V and J are TRBV11-2 and TRBJ2-1, with 8 bases fitting TRBD1. After removal of 5 bases from V and 4 bases from J, the junction contained 7 bases not matched to a gene. The CDR3 totals 15 residues. From germline, CDR1 is SGHAT and CDR2 FQNNGV.

V usage is TRBV27 and J usage is TRBJ1-4, with D unclear. CDR3 length: 16 residues. In germline, CDR1 is MNHEY, CDR2 SMNVEV (reference sequence). Trimming pared 5 bases from V and 4 bases from J, leaving 17 bases between. The CDR3 sequence: CASSPRLGMGNEKLFF. The CDR3, as DNA: TGTGCCAGCAGTCCCCGACTCGGGATGGGTAATGAAAAACTGTTTTTT.

The rearrangement uses TRBV6-5 and TRBJ2-1; possible D gene TRBD2, 5 bases. Trimming shortened V by 8 bases and J by 4 bases, and 12 bases separated the two germline ends. The CDR3 is made up of 13 amino acids. Per germline, CDR1 MNHEY and CDR2 SVGAGI. CDR3 bases: TGTGCCAGCCAGCACGGGGTGTACAATGAGCAGTTCTTC. Its protein is CASQHGVYNEQFF.

The chain couples TRBV29-1 to TRBJ2-5, with a weak D call TRBD2 (6 bases). Trimming cost V 5 bases and J 1 base, with 8 bases left between them. The germline gives CDR1 SQVTM, CDR2 ANQGSEA. The CDR3 totals 12 residues. In DNA form, the CDR3 reads TGCAGCGTTACTAGCAGCCAAGAGACCCAGTACTTC. Protein: CSVTSSQETQYF.